This T cell receptor (beta chain) was identified in a study of blood T cell repertoires in COVID-19. A single count supports this clone. The CDR3 has 14 residues. From germline, CDR1 is LGHDT and CDR2 YNNKEL (reference sequence). V trimming: 0 bases; J trimming: 8 bases; junction bases outside the gene matches: 3. Clones were sequenced by immunoSEQ multiplex PCR, and TCRdb holds only the in-frame ones, with some missing. The sample holds approximately 280,000 clones; around 85% are singletons and the top ten take 6% to 6.5%. This sequence joins TRBV3-1 (or the pseudogene TRBV3-2) and TRBJ1-4; 7 bases fit TRBD1. The sequencing input was PBMCs or T cells enriched from blood (not recorded which). This clonotype was obtained from a woman in her 40s who had recovered from COVID-19. DNA of the CDR3: TGTGCCAGCAGCCAAGACTCAGGGGGGGAAAAACTGTTTTTT. Protein: CASSQDSGGEKLFF.